This T cell receptor beta chain was recovered during a study of somatic mutations in cytotoxic T cells in rheumatoid arthritis. Positive magnetic bead selection isolated CD4+ and CD8+ cells, and flow cytometry checked purity. TCRdb keeps only in-frame clones here, not all; method: immunoSEQ multiplex PCR. The table has roughly 23,000 clones, 65% to 85% seen once. Deletions cut 0 bases from V and 6 bases from J, with 12 bases between. This CDR3 spans 13 amino acids. Germline CDR1 SQVTM, CDR2 ANQGSEA. The chain couples TRBV29-1 to TRBJ2-7; D may be TRBD2 (6 bases). The origin of this receptor is an adult with rheumatoid arthritis. Sequenced: CD8+ T cells sorted from blood. The CDR3 region is CSVEEGPGLEQYF. The CDR3, as DNA: TGCAGCGTTGAAGAGGGACCGGGACTCGAGCAGTACTTC.